In this sample, the clone carrying this TCR beta chain turned up once. The source of the sample is a study of blood T cell repertoires in COVID-19. Study-level background: Two consecutive negative NP/OP PCR tests, clearance, or resolved symptoms defined Cohort 3 recovery.

The CDR3 is made up of 14 amino acids. V was shortened by 9 bases and J by 6 bases, with 17 bases between the two germline ends. From germline, CDR1 is LNHDA and CDR2 SQIVND (reference sequence). Produced via immunoSEQ multiplex PCR; TCRdb's table is partial and in-frame only. The sample includes approximately 170,000 clones, 65% to 80% of them seen just once. This chain connects TRBV19 to TRBJ2-2, with D perhaps matching TRBD1 (6 bases). Material for sequencing was PBMCs or T cells enriched from blood (not recorded which). The sequence derives from a woman aged 70-85 years in a cohort exposed to, infected with or recovered from COVID-19 (not recorded which). CDR3 region: CASLRGRAAGELFF. DNA of the CDR3: TGTGCCAGCCTCAGGGGACGCGCGGCCGGGGAGCTGTTTTTT.